This T cell receptor beta chain is drawn from a study of beta chain features in type 1 diabetes. Per germline, CDR1 MGHRA and CDR2 YSYEKL. There are 14 residues in the CDR3. Expressed TCRB transcripts were sequenced after all isolated RNA was converted to cDNA. Some clones are missing from TCRdb's copy, which holds only in-frame ones; the method was immunoSEQ multiplex PCR. Here the sample spans about 140,000 clones, 9% to 10% being singletons. A note on this clone: At one end, the junction sequence differs from germline, possibly due to a read error.

The source material was central memory CD4+ T cells from blood. The V and J genes are TRBV4-1 and TRBJ2-5; maybe TRBD2 (5 bases). The source is a middle-aged woman in good health. CDR3 bases: TGTGCCAGCAGCAAGGGAGAGGGAGTGGAGGCCCAGTACTTC. Translating gives CASSKGEGVEAQYF.